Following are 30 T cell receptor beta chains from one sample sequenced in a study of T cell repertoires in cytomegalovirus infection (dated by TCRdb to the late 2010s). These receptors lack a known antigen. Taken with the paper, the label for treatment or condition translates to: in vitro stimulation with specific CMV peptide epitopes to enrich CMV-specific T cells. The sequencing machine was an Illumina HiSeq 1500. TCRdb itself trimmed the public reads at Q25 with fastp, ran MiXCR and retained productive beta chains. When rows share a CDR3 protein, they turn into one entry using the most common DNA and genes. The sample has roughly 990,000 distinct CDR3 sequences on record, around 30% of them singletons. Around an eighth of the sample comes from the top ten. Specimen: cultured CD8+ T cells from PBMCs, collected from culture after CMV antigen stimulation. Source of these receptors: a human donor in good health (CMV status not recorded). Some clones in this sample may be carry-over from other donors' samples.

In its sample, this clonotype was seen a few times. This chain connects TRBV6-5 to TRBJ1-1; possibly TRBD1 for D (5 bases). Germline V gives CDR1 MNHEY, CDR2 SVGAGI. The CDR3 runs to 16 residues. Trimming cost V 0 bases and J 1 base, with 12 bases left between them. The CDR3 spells CASSYSTAIQNTEAFF. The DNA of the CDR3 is TGTGCCAGCAGTTACTCGACAGCGATCCAGAACACTGAAGCTTTCTTT.

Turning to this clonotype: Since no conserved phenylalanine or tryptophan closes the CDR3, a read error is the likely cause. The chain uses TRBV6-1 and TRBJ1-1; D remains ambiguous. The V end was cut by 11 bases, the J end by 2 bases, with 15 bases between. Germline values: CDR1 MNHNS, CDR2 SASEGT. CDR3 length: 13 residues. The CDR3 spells CAVTAPYNTEAFS. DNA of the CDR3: TGTGCCGTTACGGCACCTTATAACACTGAAGCTTTCTCT.

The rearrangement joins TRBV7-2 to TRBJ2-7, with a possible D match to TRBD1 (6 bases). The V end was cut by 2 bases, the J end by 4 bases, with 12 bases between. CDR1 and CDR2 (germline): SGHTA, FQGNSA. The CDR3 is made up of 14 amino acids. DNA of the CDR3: TGTGCCAGCAGCTTATGGGGGACAAATTACGAGCAGTACTTC. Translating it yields CASSLWGTNYEQYF.

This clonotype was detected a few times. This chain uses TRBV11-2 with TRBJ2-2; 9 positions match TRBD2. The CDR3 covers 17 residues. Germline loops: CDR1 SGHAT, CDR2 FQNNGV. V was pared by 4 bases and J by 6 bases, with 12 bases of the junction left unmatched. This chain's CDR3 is CASSSTPGLARAGELFF. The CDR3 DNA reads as TGTGCCAGCAGCTCCACCCCGGGACTAGCTAGGGCCGGGGAGCTGTTTTTT.

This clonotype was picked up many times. CDR3 in amino acids: CASTWGGLGELFF. In DNA form, the CDR3 reads TGTGCCAGCACCTGGGGAGGTCTCGGGGAGCTGTTTTTT. J is TRBJ2-2 and V is TRBV7-9; a weak D match, TRBD2 (6 bases). The CDR3 is 13 amino acids. Trimming removed 7 bases at V and 7 bases at J, with 13 bases between. Per germline, CDR1 SEHNR and CDR2 FQNEAQ (reference sequence).

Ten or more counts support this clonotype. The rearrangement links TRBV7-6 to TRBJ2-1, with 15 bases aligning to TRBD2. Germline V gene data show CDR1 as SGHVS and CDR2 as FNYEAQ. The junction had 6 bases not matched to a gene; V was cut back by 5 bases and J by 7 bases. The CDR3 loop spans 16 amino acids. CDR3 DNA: TGTGCCAGCAGCCTCCGGACTAGCGGGGGGGCTAATGAGCAGTTCTTC. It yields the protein CASSLRTSGGANEQFF.

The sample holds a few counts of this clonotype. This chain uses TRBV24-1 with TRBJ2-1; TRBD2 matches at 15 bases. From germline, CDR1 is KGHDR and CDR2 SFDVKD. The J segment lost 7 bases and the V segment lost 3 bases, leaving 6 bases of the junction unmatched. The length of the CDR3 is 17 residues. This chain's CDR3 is CATSDLRTSGGVNEQFF. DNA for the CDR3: TGTGCCACCAGTGATCTCCGGACTAGCGGGGGGGTAAATGAGCAGTTCTTC.

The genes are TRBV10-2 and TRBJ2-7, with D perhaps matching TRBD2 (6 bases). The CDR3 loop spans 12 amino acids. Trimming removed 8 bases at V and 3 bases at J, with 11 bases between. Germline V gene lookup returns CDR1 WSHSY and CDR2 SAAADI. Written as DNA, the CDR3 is TGCGCCAGCTGGGGCGGGATCTACGAGCAGTACTTC. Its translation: CASWGGIYEQYF.

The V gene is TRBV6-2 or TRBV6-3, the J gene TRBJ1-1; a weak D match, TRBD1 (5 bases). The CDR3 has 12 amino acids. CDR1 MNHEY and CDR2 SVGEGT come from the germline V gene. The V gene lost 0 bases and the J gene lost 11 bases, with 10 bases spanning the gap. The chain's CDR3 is CASSYSRRVAFF. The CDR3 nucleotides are TGTGCCAGCAGTTACTCGCGCAGGGTGGCTTTCTTT.

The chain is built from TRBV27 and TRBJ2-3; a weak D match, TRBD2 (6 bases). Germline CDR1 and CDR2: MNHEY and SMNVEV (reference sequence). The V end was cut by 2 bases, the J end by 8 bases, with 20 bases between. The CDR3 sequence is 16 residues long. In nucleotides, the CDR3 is TGTGCCAGCAGTTTAGGTACTAGCCAGATCCGGACTACGCAGTATTTT. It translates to CASSLGTSQIRTTQYF.

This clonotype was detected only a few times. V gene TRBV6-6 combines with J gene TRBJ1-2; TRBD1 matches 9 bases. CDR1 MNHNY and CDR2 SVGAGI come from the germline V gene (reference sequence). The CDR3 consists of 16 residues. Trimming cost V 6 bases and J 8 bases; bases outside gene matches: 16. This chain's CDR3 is CASRTLGQGSLGGYTF. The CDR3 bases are TGTGCCAGCAGGACCCTGGGACAGGGTAGCCTAGGAGGCTACACCTTC.

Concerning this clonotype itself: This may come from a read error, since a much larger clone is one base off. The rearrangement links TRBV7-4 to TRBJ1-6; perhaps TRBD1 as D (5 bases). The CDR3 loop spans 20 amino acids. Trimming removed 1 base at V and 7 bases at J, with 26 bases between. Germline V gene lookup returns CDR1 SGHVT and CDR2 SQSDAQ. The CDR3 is CASSLEEGRRGVPDNSPLHF. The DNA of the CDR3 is TGTGCCAGCAGCTTAGAAGAGGGGAGGAGAGGGGTCCCTGACAATTCACCCCTCCACTTT.

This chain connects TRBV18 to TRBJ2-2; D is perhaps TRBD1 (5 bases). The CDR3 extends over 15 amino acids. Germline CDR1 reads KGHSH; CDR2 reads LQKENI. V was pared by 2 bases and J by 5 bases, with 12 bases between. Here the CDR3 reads CASSPVGPRTGELFF. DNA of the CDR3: TGTGCCAGCTCACCAGTGGGGCCTCGGACCGGGGAGCTGTTTTTT.

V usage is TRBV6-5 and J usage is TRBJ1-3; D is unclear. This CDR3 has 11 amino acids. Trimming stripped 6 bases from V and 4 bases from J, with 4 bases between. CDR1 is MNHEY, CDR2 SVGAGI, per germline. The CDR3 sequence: CASRKGNTIYF. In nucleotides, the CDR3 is TGTGCCAGCAGAAAGGGAAACACCATATATTTT.

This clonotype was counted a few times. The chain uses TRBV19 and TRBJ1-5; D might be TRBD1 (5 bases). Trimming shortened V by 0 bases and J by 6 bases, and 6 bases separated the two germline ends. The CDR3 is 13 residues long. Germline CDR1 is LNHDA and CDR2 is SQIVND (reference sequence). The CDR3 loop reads CASSIEGVQPQHF. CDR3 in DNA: TGTGCCAGTAGTATAGAAGGGGTTCAGCCCCAGCATTTT. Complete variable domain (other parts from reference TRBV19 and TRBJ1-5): DGGITQSPKYLFRKEGQNVTLSCEQNLNHDAMYWYRQDPGQGLRLIYYSQIVNDFQKGDIAEGYSVSREKKESFPLTVTSAQKNPTAFYLCASSIEGVQPQHFGDGTRLSIL.

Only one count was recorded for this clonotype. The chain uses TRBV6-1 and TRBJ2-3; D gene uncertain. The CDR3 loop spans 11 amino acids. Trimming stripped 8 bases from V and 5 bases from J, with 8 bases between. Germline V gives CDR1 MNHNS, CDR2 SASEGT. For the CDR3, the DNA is TGTGCCAGCCGAGAGGTAGATACGCAGTATTTT. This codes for CASREVDTQYF.

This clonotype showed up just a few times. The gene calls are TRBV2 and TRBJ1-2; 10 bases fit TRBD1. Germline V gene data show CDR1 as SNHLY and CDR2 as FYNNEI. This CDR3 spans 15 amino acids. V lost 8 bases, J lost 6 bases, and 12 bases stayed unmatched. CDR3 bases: TGTGCCAGCCGTCGCCTTGGGACAGGGGCGGATGGCTACACCTTC. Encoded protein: CASRRLGTGADGYTF.

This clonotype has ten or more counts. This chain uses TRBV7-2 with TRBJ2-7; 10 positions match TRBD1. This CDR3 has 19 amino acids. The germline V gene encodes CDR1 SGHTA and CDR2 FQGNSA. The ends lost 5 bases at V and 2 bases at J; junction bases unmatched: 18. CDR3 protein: CASSHIRDRGQRATYEQYF. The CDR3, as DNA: TGTGCCAGCAGCCACATCCGGGACAGGGGCCAAAGAGCGACCTACGAGCAGTACTTC.

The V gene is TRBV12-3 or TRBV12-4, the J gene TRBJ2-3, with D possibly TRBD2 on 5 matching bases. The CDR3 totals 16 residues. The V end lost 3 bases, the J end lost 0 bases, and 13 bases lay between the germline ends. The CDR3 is CASSFGADTSTDTQYF. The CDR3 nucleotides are TGTGCCAGCAGTTTCGGAGCGGATACTAGCACAGATACGCAGTATTTT.

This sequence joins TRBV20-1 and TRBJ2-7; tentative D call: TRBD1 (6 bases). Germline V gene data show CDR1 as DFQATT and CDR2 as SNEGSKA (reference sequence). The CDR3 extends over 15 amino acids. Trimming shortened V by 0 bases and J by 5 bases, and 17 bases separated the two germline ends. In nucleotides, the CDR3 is TGCAGTGCTAGAGATATCCAGGGGCACGTCCACGAGCAGTACTTC. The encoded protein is CSARDIQGHVHEQYF.

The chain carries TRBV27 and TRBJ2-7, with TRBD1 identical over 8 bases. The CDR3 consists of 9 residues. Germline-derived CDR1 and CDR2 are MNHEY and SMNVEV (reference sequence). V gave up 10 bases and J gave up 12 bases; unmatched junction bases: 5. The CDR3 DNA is TGTGCCACCAGGACAGGGCGGTACGTC. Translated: CATRTGRYV.

The CDR3 loop is CASSQVAYSNQPQHF. The DNA of the CDR3 is TGCGCCAGCAGCCAAGTGGCTTATAGCAATCAGCCCCAGCATTTT. This chain uses TRBV4-1 with TRBJ1-5; no firm D call. The CDR3 runs 15 residues. V lost 1 base and J 0 bases, leaving 7 bases between the germline ends. Looked up from germline, CDR1 is MGHRA and CDR2 is YSYEKL.

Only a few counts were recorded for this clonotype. Here the CDR3 DNA reads TGTGCCATCAGGGACCTCCTCCATGGCTACACCTTC. Amino acid sequence: CAIRDLLHGYTF. V and J are TRBV10-3 and TRBJ1-2, with D hard to call. This CDR3 has 12 residues. CDR1 is ENHRY, CDR2 SYGVKD, per germline. Trimming took off 6 bases at V and 6 bases at J, with 11 bases between the two ends.

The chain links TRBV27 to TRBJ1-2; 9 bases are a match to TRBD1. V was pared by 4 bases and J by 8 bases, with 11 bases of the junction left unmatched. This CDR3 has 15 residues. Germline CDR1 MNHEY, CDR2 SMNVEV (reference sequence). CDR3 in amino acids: CASSSAGTGSRGYTF. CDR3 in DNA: TGTGCCAGCAGTTCTGCCGGGACAGGGTCTCGGGGCTACACCTTC.

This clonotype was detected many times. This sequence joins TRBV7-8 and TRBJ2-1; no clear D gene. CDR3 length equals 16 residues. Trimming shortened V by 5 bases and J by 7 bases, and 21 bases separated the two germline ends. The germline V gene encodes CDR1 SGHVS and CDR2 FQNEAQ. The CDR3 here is CASSLLIYGWTNEQFF. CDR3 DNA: TGTGCCAGCAGCCTTCTTATCTACGGTTGGACGAATGAGCAGTTCTTC.

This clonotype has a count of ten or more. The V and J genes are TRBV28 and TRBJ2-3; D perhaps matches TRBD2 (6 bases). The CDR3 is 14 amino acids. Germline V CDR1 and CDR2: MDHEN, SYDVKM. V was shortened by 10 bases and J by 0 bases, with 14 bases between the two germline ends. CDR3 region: CAITGLFSTDTQYF. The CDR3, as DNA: TGTGCCATTACGGGACTCTTTAGCACAGATACGCAGTATTTT.

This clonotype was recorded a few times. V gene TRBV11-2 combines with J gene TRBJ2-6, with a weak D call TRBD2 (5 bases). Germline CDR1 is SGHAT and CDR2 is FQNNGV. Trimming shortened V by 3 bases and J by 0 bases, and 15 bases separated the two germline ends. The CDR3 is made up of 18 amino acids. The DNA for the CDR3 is TGTGCCAGCAGCTTCGGGAACATACCACACTCTGGGGCCAACGTCCTGACTTTC. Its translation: CASSFGNIPHSGANVLTF. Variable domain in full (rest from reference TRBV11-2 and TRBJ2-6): EAGVAQSPRYKIIEKRQSVAFWCNPISGHATLYWYQQILGQGPKLLIQFQNNGVVDDSQLPKDRFSAERLKGVDSTLKIQPAKLEDSAVYLCASSFGNIPHSGANVLTFGAGSRLTVL.

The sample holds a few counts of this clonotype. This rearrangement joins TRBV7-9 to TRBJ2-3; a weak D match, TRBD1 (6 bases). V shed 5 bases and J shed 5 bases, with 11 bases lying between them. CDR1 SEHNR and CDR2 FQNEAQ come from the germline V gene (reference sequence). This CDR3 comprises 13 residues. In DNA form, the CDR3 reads TGTGCCAGCAGCCGGAGGACAGAAGATACGCAGTATTTT. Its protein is CASSRRTEDTQYF.

CDR3 in amino acids: CASSQWGTTVQYV. The CDR3 region has the DNA TGTGCCAGCAGCCAATGGGGAACTACGGTGCAGTACGTC. The chain employs TRBV14 and TRBJ2-7, with D uncertain. V shed 2 bases and J shed 9 bases, with 14 bases lying between them. The V gene's germline CDR1 is SGHDN and CDR2 FVKESK. The CDR3 is made up of 13 amino acids.

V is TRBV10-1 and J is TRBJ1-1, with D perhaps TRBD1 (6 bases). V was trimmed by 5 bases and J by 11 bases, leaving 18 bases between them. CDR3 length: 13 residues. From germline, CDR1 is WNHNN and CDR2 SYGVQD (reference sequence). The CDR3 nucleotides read TGCGCCAGCAGTCCGGCTGGACAGTTTGAGGCTTTCTTT. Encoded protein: CASSPAGQFEAFF.